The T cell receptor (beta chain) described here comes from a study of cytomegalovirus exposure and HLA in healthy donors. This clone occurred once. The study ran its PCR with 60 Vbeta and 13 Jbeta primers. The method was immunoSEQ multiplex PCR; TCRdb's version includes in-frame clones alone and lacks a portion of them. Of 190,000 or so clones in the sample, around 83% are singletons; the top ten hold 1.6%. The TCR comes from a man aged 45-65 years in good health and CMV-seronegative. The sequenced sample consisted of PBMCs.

CDR3: CASSLSGGMTYEQYF. DNA of the CDR3: TGTGCCAGCAGCCTGTCCGGGGGGATGACCTACGAGCAGTACTTC. This chain connects TRBV7-2 to TRBJ2-5; TRBD2 matches 7 bases. The J call may be in error: the DNA end matches TRBJ2-7 better. CDR3 size: 15 residues. Germline values: CDR1 SGHTA, CDR2 FQGNSA.